The rows below give T cell receptor beta chains drawn from one sample of a study of CD8+CD57+ T cells in acquired aplastic anemia. TCRdb re-derived calls from the reads in MiXCR, one entry per CDR3 protein. This repertoire shows roughly 170,000 distinct CDR3 sequences, about 44% found once; its top ten account for approximately 13%. Input material: sorted CD4+, CD8+, or CD8+CD57+ T cells (not recorded which) from PBMCs. These receptors all come from a human donor with aplastic anemia. Each CDR3 is given with its conserved first and last residue. D genes are given only for firm matches. The size of a clone is reported for some rows only, either as once, few or many, or as a class for expanded clones.

V: TRBV5-1
length: 18
J: TRBJ1-6
D: -
size: -
DNA: TGCGCCAGCAGCTTGGAGGGCAGAACGAACCCGGATAATTCACCCCTCCACTTT
CDR3: CASSLEGRTNPDNSPLHF

V: TRBV30
length: 14
J: TRBJ2-2
D: TRBD2
size: -
DNA: TGTGCCTGGAGACCGGGACTAGCGTCCGGGGAGCTGTTTTTT
CDR3: CAWRPGLASGELFF

V: TRBV7-2
length: 13
J: TRBJ2-1
D: -
size: -
DNA: TGTGCCAGCAGCTGGGGACGGGACAATGAGCAGTTCTTC
CDR3: CASSWGRDNEQFF

V: TRBV29-1
length: 13
J: TRBJ2-4
D: -
size: -
DNA: TGCAGCGTTGACGGTCAGGGGATAAACATTCAGTACTTC
CDR3: CSVDGQGINIQYF

V: TRBV12-3/TRBV12-4
length: 14
J: TRBJ2-7
D: -
size: many
DNA: TGTGCCAGCAGACTCACAGGGAGCTCCTACGAGCAGTACTTC
CDR3: CASRLTGSSYEQYF

V: TRBV7-8
length: 12
J: TRBJ1-1
D: -
size: many
DNA: TGTGCCAGCAGCTTTAAGAGCACTGAAGCTTTCTTT
CDR3: CASSFKSTEAFF

V: TRBV5-1
length: 15
J: TRBJ1-3
D: -
size: -
DNA: TGCGCCAGCAGCTTGTCGGCATATCCTGGAAACACCATATATTTT
CDR3: CASSLSAYPGNTIYF

V: TRBV20-1
length: 15
J: TRBJ2-5
D: -
size: -
DNA: TGCAGTGCTAGAGAGGAGAACAGGTGGGGCGAGACCCAGTACTTC
CDR3: CSAREENRWGETQYF

V: TRBV7-2
length: 14
J: TRBJ2-5
D: -
size: many
DNA: TGTGCCAGCAGCCCGCGGGGGCCCCAAGAGACCCAGTACTTC
CDR3: CASSPRGPQETQYF

V: TRBV7-6
length: 13
J: TRBJ2-1
D: -
size: -
DNA: TGTGCCAGCAGCGCGAGAGTAGGCAATGAGCAGTTCTTC
CDR3: CASSARVGNEQFF

V: TRBV24-1
length: 16
J: TRBJ2-3
D: TRBD1
size: -
DNA: TGTGCCACCAGTGAGGGGAACAGGGGAAGCACAGATACGCAGTATTTT
CDR3: CATSEGNRGSTDTQYF